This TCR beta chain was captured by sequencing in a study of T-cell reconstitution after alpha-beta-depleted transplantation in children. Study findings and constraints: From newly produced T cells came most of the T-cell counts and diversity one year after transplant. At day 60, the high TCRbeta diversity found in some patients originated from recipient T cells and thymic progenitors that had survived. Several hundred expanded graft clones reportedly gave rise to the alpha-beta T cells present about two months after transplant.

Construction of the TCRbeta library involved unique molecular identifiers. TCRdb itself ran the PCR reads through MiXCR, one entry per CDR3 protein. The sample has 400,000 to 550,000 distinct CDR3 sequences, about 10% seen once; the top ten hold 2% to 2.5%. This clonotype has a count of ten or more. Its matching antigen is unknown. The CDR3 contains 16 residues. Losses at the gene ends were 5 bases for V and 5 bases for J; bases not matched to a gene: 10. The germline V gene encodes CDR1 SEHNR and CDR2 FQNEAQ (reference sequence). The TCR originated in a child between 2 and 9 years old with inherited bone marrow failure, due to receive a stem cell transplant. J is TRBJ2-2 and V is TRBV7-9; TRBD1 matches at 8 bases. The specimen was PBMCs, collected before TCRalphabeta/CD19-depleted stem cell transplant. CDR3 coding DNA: TGTGCCAGCAGCGAACAGGGGGTCGGCGAAACCGGGGAGCTGTTTTTT. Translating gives CASSEQGVGETGELFF.